These 25 T cell receptor beta chains came from one sample sequenced in a study of beta chain features in type 1 diabetes. Every bit of the isolated RNA underwent reverse transcription, so sequencing read expressed TCRB transcripts. Profiling relied on immunoSEQ multiplex PCR, and the TCRdb table lists in-frame clones only, not all of them. The sample contains under 900,000 clones, 17% of which appear only once. The sequenced sample was naive CD4+ T cells from blood. All receptors come from a woman aged 18-35 years in good health.

J is TRBJ2-1 and V is TRBV5-1; TRBD1 aligns across 9 bases. V shed 0 bases and J 8 bases; nucleotides not matched to a gene: 6. The CDR3 is 15 amino acids. Germline loops: CDR1 SGHRS, CDR2 YFSETQ. The CDR3 spells CASSLVQGAGDEQFF. The DNA for the CDR3 is TGCGCCAGCAGCTTGGTACAGGGGGCTGGCGATGAGCAGTTCTTC.

This chain uses TRBV5-4 with TRBJ2-5; 7 bases agree with TRBD1. The CDR3 extends over 14 amino acids. Per germline, CDR1 SGHNT and CDR2 YYREEE (reference sequence). Losses at the gene ends were 4 bases for V and 2 bases for J; bases not matched to a gene: 5. CDR3 nucleotide sequence: TGTGCCAGCAGCCCCGGGACAGAGCAAGAGACCCAGTACTTC. It yields the protein CASSPGTEQETQYF.

V gene TRBV6-4 combines with J gene TRBJ2-5, with D uncertain. V was trimmed by 3 bases and J by 5 bases, leaving 10 bases between them. The CDR3 sequence is 13 residues long. Germline V gene data show CDR1 as MRHNA and CDR2 as SNTAGT. The CDR3 spells CASSEVLGETQYF. CDR3 in DNA: TGTGCCAGCAGTGAAGTTTTGGGGGAGACCCAGTACTTC.

The gene calls are TRBV6-5 and TRBJ2-3; D ambiguous. Germline CDR1 MNHEY, CDR2 SVGAGI. V shed 7 bases and J shed 3 bases, with 17 bases lying between them. The CDR3 contains 15 residues. The CDR3 spells CASNEGRWATDTQYF. The CDR3 region has the DNA TGTGCCAGCAACGAAGGACGGTGGGCGACAGATACGCAGTATTTT.

A few counts support this clone. The rearrangement uses TRBV6-5 and TRBJ1-3; TRBD1 agrees at 9 bases. The junction had 3 bases not matched to a gene; V was cut back by 6 bases and J by 0 bases. The CDR3 length is 15 residues. In germline, CDR1 is MNHEY, CDR2 SVGAGI. CDR3 region: CASSRDRASGNTIYF. The CDR3 DNA reads TGTGCCAGCAGCCGGGACAGGGCCTCTGGAAACACCATATATTTT.

Turning to this clone: Other DNA sequences in the sample encode the same CDR3. The chain has TRBV6-1 and TRBJ1-5; 9 bases agree with TRBD1. Trimming cost V 6 bases and J 4 bases; bases outside gene matches: 1. The length of the CDR3 is 13 residues. The germline V gene encodes CDR1 MNHNS and CDR2 SASEGT. This CDR3 reads CASSGTGNQPQHF. The CDR3 DNA reads as TGTGCCAGCAGCGGGACAGGGAATCAGCCCCAGCATTTT.

The V gene is TRBV7-9, the J gene TRBJ2-3; the D is unclear. V gave up 3 bases and J gave up 4 bases, with 5 bases separating them. Germline loops: CDR1 SEHNR, CDR2 FQNEAQ (reference sequence). The CDR3 length is 12 residues. The CDR3 DNA is TGTGCCAGCAGCTTTAACTCAGATACGCAGTATTTT. Translation gives CASSFNSDTQYF.

The rearrangement links TRBV4-2 to TRBJ2-5, with D maybe TRBD1 (5 bases). The DNA matches TRBJ2-7 better at its end, which makes the J call doubtful. Germline CDR1 is LGHNA and CDR2 is YNFKEQ. The CDR3 is 14 residues long. The CDR3 region is CASSQDQGAAEQYF. The DNA of the CDR3 is TGTGCCAGCAGCCAAGATCAAGGGGCAGCCGAGCAGTACTTC.

The chain uses TRBV10-2 and TRBJ2-7; 7 nucleotides line up with TRBD2. V trimming: 6 bases; J trimming: 9 bases; junction bases outside the gene matches: 14. This CDR3 region has 14 residues. Germline CDR1 WSHSY, CDR2 SAAADI. CDR3 sequence (DNA): TGCGCCAGCAGAGTTCTTGGCGGGAGTCCAGTGCAGTACTTC. As protein: CASRVLGGSPVQYF.

The V call is TRBV4-3, the J call TRBJ2-3; D possibly corresponds to TRBD1 (6 bases). Trimming stripped 4 bases from V and 4 bases from J, with 9 bases between. Germline lookup yields CDR1 LGHNA and CDR2 YSLEER. The CDR3 consists of 13 residues. The CDR3 loop reads CASSRQVSDTQYF. CDR3 nucleotides: TGCGCCAGCAGCCGACAGGTATCAGATACGCAGTATTTT.

Only a few counts were recorded for this clone. The V call is TRBV18, the J call TRBJ2-4; maybe TRBD2 (5 bases). The CDR3 runs 16 residues. Germline loops: CDR1 KGHSH, CDR2 LQKENI. V lost 2 bases and J 4 bases, leaving 15 bases between the germline ends. This CDR3 reads CASSPGQISGKNIQYF. CDR3 nucleotides: TGTGCCAGCTCACCAGGGCAAATCTCGGGGAAAAACATTCAGTACTTC.

This clone has just a few counts. The gene calls are TRBV19 and TRBJ2-3; unclear D gene. CDR3 length: 12 amino acids. The germline V and J ends were trimmed by 1 base and 11 bases, with 10 bases remaining between them. Germline CDR1 is LNHDA and CDR2 is SQIVND (reference sequence). The CDR3 coding sequence is TGTGCCAGTAGTATAGGTGAGGCGGTGCAGTATTTT. Amino acid sequence: CASSIGEAVQYF.

CDR3: CASSSSPAIPNTEAFF. DNA of the CDR3: TGCGCCAGCAGTTCTTCCCCCGCCATCCCGAACACTGAAGCTTTCTTT. This rearrangement joins TRBV5-1 to TRBJ1-1; no definite D call. Trimming shortened V by 5 bases and J by 1 base, and 18 bases separated the two germline ends. The CDR3 sequence is 16 residues long. From germline, CDR1 is SGHRS and CDR2 YFSETQ.

The chain carries TRBV7-9 and TRBJ1-2; D might be TRBD1 (6 bases). V was trimmed by 0 bases and J by 4 bases, leaving 18 bases between them. The CDR3 loop spans 17 amino acids. The germline V gene has CDR1 SEHNR and CDR2 FQNEAQ (reference sequence). CDR3 nucleotides: TGTGCCAGCAGCTTAGCGCTTTTGGGGGCGCAGATCTATGGCTACACCTTC. Amino acid sequence: CASSLALLGAQIYGYTF. Drawing the rest from reference TRBV7-9 and TRBJ1-2, the complete variable domain is DTGVSQNPRHKITKRGQNVTFRCDPISEHNRLYWYRQTLGQGPEFLTYFQNEAQLEKSRLLSDRFSAERPKGSFSTLEIQRTEQGDSAMYLCASSLALLGAQIYGYTFGSGTRLTVV.

To note about this clone: A much larger clone sits a single nucleotide away, making a read error possible. Other DNA sequences in the sample encode the same CDR3. The chain employs TRBV7-9 and TRBJ1-1; D uncertain. V lost 1 base, J lost 1 base, and 4 bases lay in between. The length of the CDR3 is 13 residues. CDR1 and CDR2 from the germline V gene are SEHNR and FQNEAQ (reference sequence). The CDR3 DNA sequence: TGTGCCAGCAGCTTAGGAGCGAACACTGAAGCTTTCTTT. As protein: CASSLGANTEAFF. The full variable domain, rest sourced from reference TRBV7-9 and TRBJ1-1, is DTGVSQNPRHKITKRGQNVTFRCDPISEHNRLYWYRQTLGQGPEFLTYFQNEAQLEKSRLLSDRFSAERPKGSFSTLEIQRTEQGDSAMYLCASSLGANTEAFFGQGTRLTVV.

This clone came up a few times. This sequence joins TRBV7-3 and TRBJ1-2; D possibly corresponds to TRBD1 (5 bases). Germline loops: CDR1 SGHTA, CDR2 FQGTGA. This CDR3 spans 13 amino acids. Trimming pared 6 bases from V and 3 bases from J, leaving 11 bases between. CDR3 sequence: CASSSTADYGYTF. The CDR3 region has the DNA TGTGCCAGCAGTTCGACAGCAGACTATGGCTACACCTTC.

The chain couples TRBV7-2 to TRBJ2-4; 8 nucleotides agree with TRBD1. The length of the CDR3 is 14 residues. Unmatched junction bases numbered 5, after V lost 5 bases and J lost 5 bases. Germline-derived CDR1 and CDR2 are SGHTA and FQGNSA. CDR3 amino acids: CASSPPGQENIQYF. The CDR3 DNA sequence: TGTGCCAGCAGCCCCCCGGGACAGGAAAACATTCAGTACTTC.

This clone was detected only a few times. J is TRBJ2-5 and V is TRBV28; 7 positions match TRBD1. Trimming at V came to 5 bases and at J to 3 bases, leaving 9 bases not matched to a gene. This CDR3 contains 15 residues. Germline CDR1 reads MDHEN; CDR2 reads SYDVKM. CDR3 amino acids: CASSPTGTWEETQYF. CDR3 sequence (DNA): TGTGCCAGCAGTCCGACAGGGACGTGGGAAGAGACCCAGTACTTC.

To note about this clone: The sample holds other DNA sequences that translate to the same CDR3. This chain connects TRBV5-1 to TRBJ2-5; D gene ambiguous. Germline CDR1 SGHRS, CDR2 YFSETQ. CDR3 length: 12 residues. The V and J ends lost 4 bases and 5 bases respectively, with 9 bases between them. The CDR3 DNA reads TGCGCCAGCAGCCTGGGTAGGGAGACCCAGTACTTC. It encodes CASSLGRETQYF.

This clone was seen only a few times. The chain joins TRBV11-2 to TRBJ1-2; no definite D call. The CDR3 covers 15 residues. Germline V gene data show CDR1 as SGHAT and CDR2 as FQNNGV. Trimming pared 5 bases from V and 5 bases from J, leaving 18 bases between. CDR3 residues: CASSARAGLVYGYTF. CDR3 DNA sequence: TGTGCCAGCAGCGCTCGCGCCGGACTGGTGTATGGCTACACCTTC.

The chain uses TRBV7-9 and TRBJ2-7; 13 bases are shared with TRBD2. The junction had 14 bases not matched to a gene; V was cut back by 4 bases and J by 2 bases. The CDR3 extends over 19 amino acids. Germline values: CDR1 SEHNR, CDR2 FQNEAQ (reference sequence). CDR3: CASSYPGTSGDGHTYEQYF. CDR3 coding DNA: TGTGCCAGCAGCTACCCCGGGACTAGCGGGGATGGCCATACCTACGAGCAGTACTTC.

This chain connects TRBV28 to TRBJ2-1; the match to TRBD2 covers 12 bases. J lost 8 bases, V lost 3 bases, and 8 bases had no gene match. The CDR3 is 16 amino acids. Germline lookup yields CDR1 MDHEN and CDR2 SYDVKM. This CDR3 reads CASSLSSGRAIDEQFF. Here the CDR3 DNA reads TGTGCCAGCAGTTTGTCTAGCGGGAGGGCCATCGATGAGCAGTTCTTC.

A few counts support this clone. The V and J genes are TRBV5-6 and TRBJ2-7, with 12 bases fitting TRBD2. The CDR3 totals 15 residues. CDR1 is SGHDT and CDR2 is YYEEEE in the germline V gene. After removal of 4 bases from V and 3 bases from J, the junction contained 5 bases not matched to a gene. CDR3 nucleotides: TGTGCCAGCAGCGACCCGACTAGCGGGGGCTACGAGCAGTACTTC. This encodes CASSDPTSGGYEQYF. The full variable domain, with the rest looked up from reference TRBV5-6 and TRBJ2-7, is DAGVTQSPTHLIKTRGQQVTLRCSPKSGHDTVSWYQQALGQGPQFIFQYYEEEERQRGNFPDRFSGHQFPNYSSELNVNALLLGDSALYLCASSDPTSGGYEQYFGPGTRLTVT.

The rearrangement links TRBV4-3 to TRBJ2-4; 10 nucleotides line up with TRBD2. This CDR3 has 16 residues. Germline V gives CDR1 LGHNA, CDR2 YSLEER. V shed 5 bases and J 3 bases; nucleotides not matched to a gene: 7. CDR3 nucleotides: TGCGCCAGCAGCTTGACCGGGACTAGCGTCAAAAACATTCAGTACTTC. Amino acids: CASSLTGTSVKNIQYF.

The rearrangement links TRBV7-6 to TRBJ2-3, with 13 bases that match TRBD2. The ends lost 1 base at V and 7 bases at J; junction bases unmatched: 8. CDR3 length: 17 residues. Germline V gene sequence: CDR1 SGHVS, CDR2 FNYEAQ. The CDR3 coding sequence is TGTGCCAGCAGCTTAGTGGCACTAGCGGGAGGGCCAAATACGCAGTATTTT. Encoded protein: CASSLVALAGGPNTQYF.